The rows below give T cell receptor beta chains drawn from one sample of a study of response to subunit inactivated influenza vaccine. TCRdb used MiXCR to reprocess the RT-PCR reads, holding one entry per CDR3 protein. The sample gives 600,000 to 850,000 distinct CDR3 sequences, 14% of which show up once; approximately 7.6% is in the top ten. The starting material was PBMCs from blood, obtained 14 days before vaccination. The receptors shown here come from a man aged 50 to 60 who received an inactivated influenza vaccine. CDR3s include the opening cysteine and the closing phenylalanine or tryptophan. The D gene is left open where the match is weak. Only some rows state a clone size, as once, few, many or a class for expanded clones.

j_call d_call clone_size v_call cdr3_nt cdr3_aa
TRBJ2-7 - - TRBV20-1 TGCAGTGCTAGAGACCCTAGCGTGGCGAAGGGGGAGCAGTACTTC CSARDPSVAKGEQYF
TRBJ2-6 - - TRBV27 TGTGCCAGCAGTTTAATTGGAATTGGGACGACCGCTTACGGGGCCAACGTCCTGACTTTC CASSLIGIGTTAYGANVLTF
TRBJ1-2 - - TRBV20-1 TGCAGTGCTGACCCCGGGGGCTATGGCTACACCTTC CSADPGGYGYTF
TRBJ2-5 TRBD1 - TRBV7-2 TGTGCCAGCAGCTTAGAGTTCAGGGGGGAGACCCAGTACTTC CASSLEFRGETQYF
TRBJ1-6 - - TRBV20-1 TGCAGTGCTATGGGGGAGGGTTCACCCCTCCACTTT CSAMGEGSPLHF
TRBJ2-7 - many TRBV29-1 TGCAGCGTTGACGGGGACTCCTACGAGCAGTACTTC CSVDGDSYEQYF
TRBJ1-1 - - TRBV19 TGTGCCAGTAGTATCCTGAACACTGAAGCTTTCTTT CASSILNTEAFF
TRBJ2-5 - - TRBV20-1 TGCAGTGCCCAGAGGTGGGACGGCCACGTGCTAGAGACCCAGTACTTC CSAQRWDGHVLETQYF
TRBJ2-3 - - TRBV9 TGTGCCAGCGGCGATGGGGTCACAGATACGCAGTATTTT CASGDGVTDTQYF
TRBJ2-2 TRBD1 few TRBV5-1 TGCGCCAGCAGCTTGCGACAGGGACAGCTGTTTTTT CASSLRQGQLFF
TRBJ2-2 TRBD1 - TRBV29-1 TGCAGCGCTGAAGAAAAGGACAGGGGCAACACCGGGGAGCTGTTTTTT CSAEEKDRGNTGELFF
TRBJ2-6 TRBD1 - TRBV12-3/TRBV12-4 TGTGCCAGCAGTTCCGGGACAGGGTTAGGGGCCAACGTCCTGACTTTC CASSSGTGLGANVLTF
TRBJ2-2 - - TRBV6-5 TGTGCCAGCAGTTCCGTGAGCTCCGGGGAGCTGTTTTTT CASSSVSSGELFF
TRBJ2-1 TRBD2 few TRBV12-3/TRBV12-4 TGTGCCAGCAGGAACAGCGGACTAGCGGGATGGGAGCAGTTCTTC CASRNSGLAGWEQFF
TRBJ1-5 TRBD1 - TRBV20-1 TGCAGTGCTAGAGATTACACACAGGGGGCGGATCAGCCCCAGCATTTT CSARDYTQGADQPQHF
TRBJ1-2 TRBD1 few TRBV20-1 TGCAGTGCTAGAGGCCCCCACAGGGGAGATGGCTACACCTTC CSARGPHRGDGYTF
TRBJ2-5 TRBD2 - TRBV11-2 TGTGCCAGCAGCTCAATAGCGGGGGAGCAAGAGACCCAGTACTTC CASSSIAGEQETQYF
TRBJ2-2 TRBD2 few TRBV14 TGTGCCAGCAGCCAAGCCCCTATACTAGCGGGAGCCCCAAACACCGGGGAGCTGTTTTTT CASSQAPILAGAPNTGELFF
TRBJ2-7 - - TRBV7-9 TGTGCCAGCAGCGTCCGGACTTGCTACGAGCAGTACTTC CASSVRTCYEQYF